The T cell receptor beta chain under discussion was sequenced for a study of cytomegalovirus exposure and HLA in healthy donors. Overall study: Under 90% of around 390 genotyped donors fell in the Caucasian-associated ancestry cluster.

The primer mix had 60 Vbeta and 13 Jbeta primers. Method: immunoSEQ multiplex PCR; TCRdb's copy keeps in-frame clones and lacks some. The sample contains fewer than 200,000 clones, 70% to 85% of which appear only once. The germline V gene encodes CDR1 SGDLS and CDR2 YYNGEE. V was clipped by 6 bases and J by 3 bases, with 11 bases between them. This CDR3 is built from 13 residues. These donors, healthy bone marrow donors, were studied. The rearrangement joins TRBV9 to TRBJ2-3, with D possibly being TRBD1 (6 bases). The source of this sequence is a woman aged 40 to 50 in good health and CMV-seronegative. Sequences were obtained from PBMCs. The CDR3 here is CASNRDITDTQYF. CDR3 bases: TGTGCCAGCAACCGGGACATAACAGATACGCAGTATTTT. Full variable domain (remainder filled in from reference TRBV9 and TRBJ2-3): DSGVTQTPKHLITATGQRVTLRCSPRSGDLSVYWYQQSLDQGLQFLIQYYNGEERAKGNILERFSAQQFPDLHSELNLSSLELGDSALYFCASNRDITDTQYFGPGTRLTVL.